These T cell receptor beta chains were read from a single sample in a study of early T cells in non-severe SARS-CoV-2 infection. Each CDR3 protein gets one entry after TCRdb re-called the 5' RACE reads with MiXCR. The sample yields some 77,000 distinct CDR3 sequences, over 4% seen once. The sequencing used whole blood, collected at baseline. The receptor set was obtained from an adult who was a healthcare worker with PCR-confirmed SARS-CoV-2 infection or an uninfected control (not recorded which). Each CDR3 is given with its conserved first and last residue. A D gene is named only where the DNA matches it firmly. Size is stated for part of the rows, as once, few or many counts, or as a class when the clone is expanded.

TRBJ1-1 | . | many | TRBV21-1 | 20 | TGTGCCAGCAGCAAAGGAGTGAAGTGGCACAGGGAACATTCAGGGACTGAAGCTTTCTTT | CASSKGVKWHREHSGTEAFF
TRBJ2-5 | . | . | TRBV11-2 | 14 | TGTGCCAGCAGCTTAGAGAGGATACAAGAGACCCAGTACTTC | CASSLERIQETQYF
TRBJ2-1 | TRBD1 | many | TRBV5-6 | 15 | TGTGCCAGCAGCTTGGGGGACAGGGCCTACAATGAGCAGTTCTTC | CASSLGDRAYNEQFF
TRBJ1-4 | . | . | TRBV18 | 14 | TGTGCCAGCTCACCACAGGGCGGGAATGAAAAACTGTTTTTT | CASSPQGGNEKLFF
TRBJ2-2 | TRBD1 | large | TRBV7-9 | 16 | TGTGCCAGCAGCAACCGACAGGGGGCAGACACCGGGGAGCTGTTTTTT | CASSNRQGADTGELFF
TRBJ2-5 | . | many | TRBV5-1 | 15 | TGCGCCAGCAGCTTGCGACGAGTATTTGAGGAGACCCAGTACTTC | CASSLRRVFEETQYF
TRBJ1-5 | TRBD1 | many | TRBV3-1 | 14 | TGTGCCAGCAGCCGGGACAGGGTCAATCAGCCCCAGCATTTT | CASSRDRVNQPQHF
TRBJ1-6 | TRBD1 | many | TRBV7-6 | 14 | TGTGCCAGCAGCCCCGGGACAGGATATTCACCCCTCCACTTT | CASSPGTGYSPLHF
TRBJ2-7 | . | once | TRBV28 | 14 | TGTGCCAGCAGCTCTAGCGACCGCTCCTACGAGCAGTACTTC | CASSSSDRSYEQYF
TRBJ1-5 | . | few | TRBV12-3/TRBV12-4 | 13 | TGTGCCAGCAGGGGAGGGACAACTCAGCCCCAGCATTTT | CASRGGTTQPQHF
TRBJ2-3 | . | . | TRBV15 | 15 | TGTGCCACCAGCAGAGCCTCATCTAGCACAGATACGCAGTATTTT | CATSRASSSTDTQYF
TRBJ2-3 | TRBD1 | many | TRBV28 | 16 | TGTGCCAGCAGTTTAATTGGACAGGGAGGCACAGATACGCAGTATTTT | CASSLIGQGGTDTQYF
TRBJ1-1 | TRBD1 | many | TRBV18 | 16 | TGTGCCAGCTCACCAATAGGGACAGGGTTGAACACTGAAGCTTTCTTT | CASSPIGTGLNTEAFF
TRBJ2-1 | . | many | TRBV4-1 | 15 | TGCGCCAGCAGCCAAGGGTTCAGCTCCTACAATGAGCAGTTCTTC | CASSQGFSSYNEQFF
TRBJ1-1 | TRBD1 | few | TRBV6-2/TRBV6-3 | 14 | TGTGCCAGCAGTCCTTACAGGGGTAGCACTGAAGCTTTCTTT | CASSPYRGSTEAFF
TRBJ2-1 | TRBD2 | many | TRBV7-9 | 18 | TGTGCCAGCAGCCTCACTAGGGGTCGTCGACTAGCGGGAGGTGAGCAGTTCTTC | CASSLTRGRRLAGGEQFF
TRBJ2-7 | TRBD1 | many | TRBV7-6 | 13 | TGTGCCAGCAGCTTCGGGACAGGATACGAGCAGTACTTC | CASSFGTGYEQYF
TRBJ2-1 | . | . | TRBV7-2 | 15 | TGTGCCAGCAGCTTGACTTCGAGCTCCTACAATGAGCAGTTCTTC | CASSLTSSSYNEQFF
TRBJ1-1 | . | many | TRBV7-8 | 14 | TGTGCCAGCAGCTTAGATACAGGGTGGACTGAAGCTTTCTTT | CASSLDTGWTEAFF
TRBJ2-1 | . | few | TRBV11-2 | 13 | TGTGCCAGCAGCGCCATGGGCTACAATGAGCAGTTCTTC | CASSAMGYNEQFF
TRBJ2-7 | . | many | TRBV6-5 | 14 | TGTGCCAGCCGCCTTGTGGGAGGAGGGGACGAGCAGTACTTC | CASRLVGGGDEQYF
TRBJ2-7 | . | many | TRBV7-2 | 18 | TGTGCCAGCAGCTCCGGGACCCCACTAGAGCCCGCCGATTACGAGCAGTACTTC | CASSSGTPLEPADYEQYF
TRBJ2-7 | . | . | TRBV28 | 13 | TGTGCCAGCAGTAACAGGGTCCCCTACGAGCAGTACTTC | CASSNRVPYEQYF
TRBJ1-1 | . | many | TRBV18 | 12 | TGTGCCAGCTCGACCATAAACACTGAAGCTTTCTTT | CASSTINTEAFF
TRBJ1-6 | . | few | TRBV3-1 | 12 | TGTGCCAGCAGCCAAGATAATTCACCCCTCCACTTT | CASSQDNSPLHF
TRBJ2-5 | . | many | TRBV28 | 14 | TGTGCCAGCAGACCCGGGACGGGTAGAGAGACCCAGTACTTC | CASRPGTGRETQYF
TRBJ2-5 | . | many | TRBV20-1 | 12 | TGCAGTGGTGGGCTAGGCGAGGAGACCCAGTACTTC | CSGGLGEETQYF
TRBJ2-7 | . | many | TRBV5-1 | 14 | TGCGCCAGCAGCACGACGGGGAACACCTACGAGCAGTACTTC | CASSTTGNTYEQYF
TRBJ1-5 | TRBD1 | . | TRBV3-1 | 15 | TGTGCCAGCAGCCACGGAACAGGGGGCAATCAGCCCCAGCATTTT | CASSHGTGGNQPQHF
TRBJ2-4 | TRBD1 | many | TRBV25-1 | 12 | TGTGCCAGCAGTGGGGGACAGGGTACTCAGTACTTC | CASSGGQGTQYF
TRBJ1-5 | TRBD1 | many | TRBV7-6 | 14 | TGTGCCAGCAGCGCAGGGGGTAGCAATCAGCCCCAGCATTTT | CASSAGGSNQPQHF
TRBJ2-3 | TRBD2 | few | TRBV20-1 | 15 | TGCAGTGCTTGGGAAATTTGGGAGGGAGGGGATACGCAGTATTTT | CSAWEIWEGGDTQYF
TRBJ2-7 | . | . | TRBV4-1 | 15 | TGCGCCAGCAGCCCCCCAGCGTCGAGCTCCTACGAGCAGTACTTC | CASSPPASSSYEQYF
TRBJ2-5 | . | few | TRBV6-6 | 12 | TGTGCCAGCAGGGGCTCGGTAGAGACCCAGTACTTC | CASRGSVETQYF
TRBJ2-7 | TRBD2 | few | TRBV4-1 | 17 | TGCGCCAGCAGCCCCCGAATCATTCCGGGACTAGGGGACGAGCAGTACTTC | CASSPRIIPGLGDEQYF
TRBJ1-2 | . | few | TRBV29-1 | 12 | TGCAGCGTTGATAAAGGGATTGGTGGCTACACCTTC | CSVDKGIGGYTF
TRBJ2-7 | TRBD2 | . | TRBV14 | 15 | TGTGCCAGCAGCTCCCGGGCTAGCGGAGCCTACGAGCAGTACTTC | CASSSRASGAYEQYF
TRBJ1-5 | . | . | TRBV11-2 | 15 | TGTGCCAGCAGCTTAGGGGAAGTTTCTAATCAGCCCCAGCATTTT | CASSLGEVSNQPQHF
TRBJ2-7 | . | medium-sized | TRBV7-2 | 14 | TGTGCCAGCAGCTGGATAGCGGCTTTCGACGAGCAGTACTTC | CASSWIAAFDEQYF
TRBJ1-5 | TRBD1 | many | TRBV5-8 | 15 | TGTGCCAGCAGCCTAACAGGGGGAGGCAATCAGCCCCAGCATTTT | CASSLTGGGNQPQHF
TRBJ2-3 | . | . | TRBV12-3/TRBV12-4 | 12 | TGTGCCAGCAGCTTCTTCACAGATACGCAGTATTTT | CASSFFTDTQYF
TRBJ2-2 | . | medium-sized | TRBV20-1 | 15 | TGCAGTGCTAGAGATTGGAGTCTAGCGAATGGGGAGCTGTTTTTT | CSARDWSLANGELFF
TRBJ2-3 | TRBD1 | many | TRBV25-1 | 15 | TGTGCCAGCAGTGAAGGGGACAGAAGCACAGATACGCAGTATTTT | CASSEGDRSTDTQYF
TRBJ2-7 | . | . | TRBV5-5 | 15 | TGTGCCAGCAGCTTGGCGCTAGCGCGGAACTACGAGCAGTACTTC | CASSLALARNYEQYF
TRBJ2-5 | . | many | TRBV29-1 | 11 | TGCAGCGTTGAAGGGATTATGACCCAGTACTTC | CSVEGIMTQYF
TRBJ2-5 | . | many | TRBV12-3/TRBV12-4 | 13 | TGTGCCAGCAGTTTTCGGGGGCGGGAGACCCAGTACTTC | CASSFRGRETQYF
TRBJ1-2 | . | many | TRBV7-9 | 13 | TGTGCCAGCAGCTTTGGGGTCCTCTATGGCTACACCTTC | CASSFGVLYGYTF
TRBJ1-3 | . | many | TRBV12-3/TRBV12-4 | 15 | TGTGCCAGCAGTTCCTCAGAGGCCTCTGGAAACACCATATATTTT | CASSSSEASGNTIYF
TRBJ2-7 | TRBD1 | many | TRBV10-2 | 14 | TGCGCCCACAGGGGGGGACAGGGGGCATACGAGCAGTACTTC | CAHRGGQGAYEQYF
TRBJ2-4 | TRBD2 | many | TRBV7-8 | 15 | TGTGCCAGCAGCTCCCTAGCGGGAGAGGTTCACATTCAGTACTTC | CASSSLAGEVHIQYF